This T cell receptor beta chain was observed in a study of blood T cell repertoires in COVID-19. About the study: Spain, Italy and the United States supplied samples that represented acute and convalescent COVID-19.

How the authors handled the data: Amplified reference gene primers provided the basis for estimating nucleated cell counts. Repertoires were generated with immunoSEQ multiplex PCR, while TCRdb's copy carries only in-frame clones and drops some. That table supplies the V and J calls and clone size; D and trimming were determined from the DNA. Here the sample spans over 70,000 clones, more than 85% being singletons. The germline V gene has CDR1 SQVTM and CDR2 ANQGSEA. With 4 bases clipped from V and 12 bases from J, the junction kept 11 bases outside the gene matches. This CDR3 comprises 13 residues. The sample comprised peripheral blood. This TCR was recovered from a human donor with active COVID-19. The donor label of this sample is uncertain. The chain joins TRBV29-1 to TRBJ1-2; 10 bases agree with TRBD1. The CDR3 protein is CSVVEPGQGRHTF. Written as DNA, the CDR3 is TGCAGCGTTGTTGAACCGGGACAGGGGAGACACACCTTC.